Following are 8 T cell receptor beta chains from one sample sequenced in a study of Ad26.COV2.S vaccination and SARS-CoV-2 variants (dated by TCRdb to 2020 to 2022). Library method: the immunoSEQ multiplex PCR assay. TCRdb holds this immuneACCESS table with in-frame rearrangements only. Some clones are missing; in checked studies, unresolved V genes explain under half, and the rest has no known cause. The sample records roughly 410,000 clones, roughly 85% of which are singletons. Of the sample, around 7% is held by the ten largest clones. The treatment or condition label, as the study defines it: some 20 received Ad26.COV2.S at low or high dose, single or two shots; several received placebo; per-sample allocation not given. Repertoires of vaccine and placebo recipients were sequenced from samples taken on day 63 after the first injection. Sequences were derived from peripheral blood, sampled in a trial of Ad26.COV2.S vaccine versus placebo. These receptors were collected from a person between 18 and 65 years old who received the Ad26.COV2.S COVID-19 vaccine or a placebo.

The rearrangement joins TRBV3-1 (or the pseudogene TRBV3-2) to TRBJ1-4, with no clear D. The V and J ends lost 2 bases and 6 bases respectively, with 4 bases between them. The V gene's germline CDR1 is LGHDT and CDR2 YNNKEL (reference sequence). The length of the CDR3 is 12 residues. The CDR3 here is CASSQLYEKLFF. In DNA, the CDR3 is TGTGCCAGCAGCCAATTATATGAAAAACTGTTTTTT.

The chain employs TRBV12-5 and TRBJ2-5, with D perhaps given as TRBD1 or TRBD2 (6 bases each). V lost 7 bases and J lost 3, with 12 bases in between. The CDR3 is 13 residues long. Germline CDR1 is LGHNT and CDR2 is FRNRAP. CDR3 in amino acids: CASVEGGEETQYF. The CDR3 coding sequence is TGTGCTAGTGTCGAGGGGGGTGAAGAGACCCAGTACTTC.

The J gene is TRBJ1-5, the V gene TRBV19; the D is unclear. The CDR3 sequence is 12 residues long. Germline V gene data show CDR1 as LNHDA and CDR2 as SQIVND (reference sequence). V dropped 6 bases and J dropped 5 bases, with 8 bases sitting between them. The CDR3 protein is CASRKGDQPQHF. The DNA of the CDR3 is TGTGCCAGTAGAAAAGGAGATCAGCCCCAGCATTTT.

V usage is TRBV30 and J usage is TRBJ2-2; D not certain. Germline CDR1 and CDR2: GTSNPN and SVGIG (reference sequence). There are 19 residues in the CDR3. Trimming cost V 4 bases and J 0 bases, with 24 bases left between them. The CDR3 reads CAWTTLLRPPIPNTGELFF. The CDR3 DNA reads as TGTGCCTGGACAACTTTACTCCGTCCACCTATCCCGAACACCGGGGAGCTGTTTTTT.

The chain joins TRBV3-1 (or the pseudogene TRBV3-2) to TRBJ1-2; 9 bases agree with TRBD1. Germline V lookup: CDR1 LGHDT, CDR2 YNNKEL (reference sequence). This CDR3 region has 16 residues. With V trimmed by 2 bases and J by 6 bases, 10 bases remained unmatched. As DNA, the CDR3 is TGTGCCAGCAGCCAAATATACAGGGGGCGCAAGCATGGCTACACCTTC. This translates into CASSQIYRGRKHGYTF.

V gene TRBV6-6 combines with J gene TRBJ2-6; 7 bases are shared with TRBD2. This CDR3 is built from 16 residues. Germline CDR1 is MNHNY and CDR2 is SVGAGI (reference sequence). The V gene end was trimmed by 6 bases and the J gene end by 2 bases; junction bases not matched to a gene: 7. For the CDR3, the DNA is TGTGCCAGCAGCCCCGGACTAGTACCTGGGGCCAACGTCCTGACTTTC. The encoded protein is CASSPGLVPGANVLTF.

The chain carries TRBV7-3 and TRBJ2-1; 10 nucleotides align to TRBD2. The J segment lost 4 bases and the V segment lost 8 bases, leaving 5 bases of the junction unmatched. Germline V gives CDR1 SGHTA, CDR2 FQGTGA. CDR3 length: 14 residues. The CDR3 sequence is CASSLAGGYNEQFF. CDR3 sequence (DNA): TGTGCCAGCTCCTTAGCGGGAGGTTACAATGAGCAGTTCTTC.

V and J are TRBV10-1 and TRBJ2-1, with 7 bases fitting TRBD2. Germline loops: CDR1 WNHNN, CDR2 SYGVQD (reference sequence). The trim removed 5 bases at V and 7 bases at J, leaving 8 bases unmatched. The CDR3 consists of 14 residues. CDR3: CASSSYGGRNEQFF. The CDR3 nucleotides read TGCGCCAGCAGTAGCTATGGCGGGAGAAATGAGCAGTTCTTC.